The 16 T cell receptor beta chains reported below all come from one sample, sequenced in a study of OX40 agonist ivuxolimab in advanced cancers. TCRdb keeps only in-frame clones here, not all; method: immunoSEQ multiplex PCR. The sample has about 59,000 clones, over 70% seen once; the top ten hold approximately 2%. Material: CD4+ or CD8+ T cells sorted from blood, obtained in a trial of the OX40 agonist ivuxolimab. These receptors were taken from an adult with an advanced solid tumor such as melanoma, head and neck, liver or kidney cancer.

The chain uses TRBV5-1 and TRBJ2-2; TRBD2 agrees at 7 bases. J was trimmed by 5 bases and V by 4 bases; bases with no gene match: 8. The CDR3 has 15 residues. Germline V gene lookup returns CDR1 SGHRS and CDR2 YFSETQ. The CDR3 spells CASSPRLAETGELFF. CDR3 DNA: TGCGCCAGCAGCCCCCGGCTAGCGGAAACCGGGGAGCTGTTTTTT.

The CDR3 loop is CASSSGGAAANYGYTF. CDR3 nucleotides: TGCGCCAGCAGCTCGGGTGGGGCAGCAGCTAACTATGGCTACACCTTC. The V call is TRBV5-1, the J call TRBJ1-2; TRBD1 might be the D (5 bases). V was pared by 3 bases and J by 0 bases, with 15 bases between. The CDR3 has 16 residues. The germline gives CDR1 SGHRS, CDR2 YFSETQ. Supplemented by reference TRBV5-1 and TRBJ1-2, the full variable domain reads KAGVTQTPRYLIKTRGQQVTLSCSPISGHRSVSWYQQTPGQGLQFLFEYFSETQRNKGNFPGRFSGRQFSNSRSEMNVSTLELGDSALYLCASSSGGAAANYGYTFGSGTRLTVV.

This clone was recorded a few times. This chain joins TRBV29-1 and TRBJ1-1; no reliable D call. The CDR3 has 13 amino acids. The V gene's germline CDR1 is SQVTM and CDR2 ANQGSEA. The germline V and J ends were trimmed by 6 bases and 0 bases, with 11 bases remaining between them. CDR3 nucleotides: TGCAGCGTAATAGACGGAATGAACACTGAAGCTTTCTTT. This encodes CSVIDGMNTEAFF. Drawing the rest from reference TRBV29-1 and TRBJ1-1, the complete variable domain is SAVISQKPSRDICQRGTSLTIQCQVDSQVTMMFWYRQQPGQSLTLIATANQGSEATYESGFVIDKFPISRPNLTFSTLTVSNMSPEDSSIYLCSVIDGMNTEAFFGQGTRLTVV.

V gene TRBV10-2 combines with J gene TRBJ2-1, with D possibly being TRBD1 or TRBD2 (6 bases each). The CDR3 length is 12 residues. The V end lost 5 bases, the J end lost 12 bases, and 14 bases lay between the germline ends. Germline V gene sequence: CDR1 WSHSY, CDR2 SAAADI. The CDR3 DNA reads TGCGCCAGCAGTCCCCTCGGGGGCAGGCAGTTCTTC. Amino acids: CASSPLGGRQFF.

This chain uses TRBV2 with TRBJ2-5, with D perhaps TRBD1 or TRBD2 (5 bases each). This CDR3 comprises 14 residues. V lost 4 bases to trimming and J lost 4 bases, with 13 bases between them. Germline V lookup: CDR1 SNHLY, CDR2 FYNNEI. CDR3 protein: CASSVLGGGETQYF. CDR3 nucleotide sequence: TGTGCCAGCAGTGTGCTGGGTGGGGGAGAGACCCAGTACTTC.

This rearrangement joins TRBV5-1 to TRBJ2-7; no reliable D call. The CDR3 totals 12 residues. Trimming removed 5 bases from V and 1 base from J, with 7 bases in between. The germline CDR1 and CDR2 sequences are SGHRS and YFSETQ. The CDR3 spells CASSPESYEQYF. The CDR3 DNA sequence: TGCGCCAGCAGTCCTGAATCCTACGAGCAGTACTTC.

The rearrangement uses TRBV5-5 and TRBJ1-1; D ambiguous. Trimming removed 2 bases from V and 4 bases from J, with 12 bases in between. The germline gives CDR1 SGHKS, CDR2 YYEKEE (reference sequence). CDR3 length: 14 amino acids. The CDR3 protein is CASSFIPGGTEAFF. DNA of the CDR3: TGTGCCAGCAGCTTTATACCGGGTGGCACTGAAGCTTTCTTT.

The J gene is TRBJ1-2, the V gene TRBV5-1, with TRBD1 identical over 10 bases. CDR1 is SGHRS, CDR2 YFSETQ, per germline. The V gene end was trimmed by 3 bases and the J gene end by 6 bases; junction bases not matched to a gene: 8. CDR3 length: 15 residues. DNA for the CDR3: TGCGCCAGCAGCTGGGGGACAGGGGAGGATGATGGCTACACCTTC. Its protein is CASSWGTGEDDGYTF.

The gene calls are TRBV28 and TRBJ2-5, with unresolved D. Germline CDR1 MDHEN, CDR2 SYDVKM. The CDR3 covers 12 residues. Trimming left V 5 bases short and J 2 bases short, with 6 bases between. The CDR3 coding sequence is TGTGCCAGCAGTCAAGGACAAGAGACCCAGTACTTC. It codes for CASSQGQETQYF.

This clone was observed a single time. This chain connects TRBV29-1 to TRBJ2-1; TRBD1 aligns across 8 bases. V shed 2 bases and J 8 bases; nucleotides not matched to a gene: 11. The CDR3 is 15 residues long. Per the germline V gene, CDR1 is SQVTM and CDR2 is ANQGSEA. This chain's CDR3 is CSVEKQGEALDEQFF. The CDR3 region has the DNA TGCAGCGTTGAAAAACAGGGGGAGGCATTGGATGAGCAGTTCTTC.

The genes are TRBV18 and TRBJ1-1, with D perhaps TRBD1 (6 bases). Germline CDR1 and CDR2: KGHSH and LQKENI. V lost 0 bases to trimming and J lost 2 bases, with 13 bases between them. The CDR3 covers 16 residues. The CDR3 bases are TGTGCCAGCTCACCACCCTCGACAGGCTCTAACACTGAAGCTTTCTTT. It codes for CASSPPSTGSNTEAFF.

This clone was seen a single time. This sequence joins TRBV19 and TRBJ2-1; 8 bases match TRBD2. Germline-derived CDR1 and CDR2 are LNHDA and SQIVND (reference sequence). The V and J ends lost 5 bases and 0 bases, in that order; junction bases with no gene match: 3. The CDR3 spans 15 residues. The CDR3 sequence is CASSPTSGSYNEQFF. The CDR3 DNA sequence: TGTGCCAGTAGTCCTACTAGCGGCTCCTACAATGAGCAGTTCTTC.

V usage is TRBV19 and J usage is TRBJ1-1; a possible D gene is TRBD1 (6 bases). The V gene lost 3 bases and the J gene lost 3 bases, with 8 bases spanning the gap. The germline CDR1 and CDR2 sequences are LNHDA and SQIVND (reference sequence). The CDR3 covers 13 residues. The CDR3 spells CASSIKGDTEAFF. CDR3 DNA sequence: TGTGCCAGTAGTATTAAGGGGGACACTGAAGCTTTCTTT.

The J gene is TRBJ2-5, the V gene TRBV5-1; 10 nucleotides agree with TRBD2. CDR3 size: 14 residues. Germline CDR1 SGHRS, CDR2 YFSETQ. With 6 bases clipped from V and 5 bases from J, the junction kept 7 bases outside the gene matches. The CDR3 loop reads CASTSGSGGETQYF. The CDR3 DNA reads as TGCGCCAGCACCTCGGGTAGCGGGGGGGAGACCCAGTACTTC.

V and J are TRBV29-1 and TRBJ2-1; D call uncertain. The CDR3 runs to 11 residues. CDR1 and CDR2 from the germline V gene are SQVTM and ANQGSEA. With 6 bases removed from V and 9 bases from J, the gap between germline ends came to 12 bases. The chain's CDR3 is CSVPDTTEQFF. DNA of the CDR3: TGCAGCGTACCAGACACGACTGAGCAGTTCTTC.

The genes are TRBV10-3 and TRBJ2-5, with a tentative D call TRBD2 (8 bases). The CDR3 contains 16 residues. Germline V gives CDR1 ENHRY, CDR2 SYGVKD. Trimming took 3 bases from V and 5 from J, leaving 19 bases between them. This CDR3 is CAISDKRGQGGETQYF. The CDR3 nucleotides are TGTGCCATCAGTGATAAGCGGGGGCAGGGGGGCGAGACCCAGTACTTC.